The entry below gives a single T cell receptor beta chain sequence along with its context. This sample is drawn from a study of blood T cell repertoires in COVID-19. Background on the study: There were acute and convalescent COVID-19 samples, and they came from the United States, Italy and Spain. Sample material is recorded as cDNA or gDNA derived from T cells, B-cell-depleted T cells, or PBMCs.

In the authors' methods: Estimation of nucleated cell counts relied on the amplification of reference gene primers. Generated by immunoSEQ multiplex PCR, the TCRdb table keeps only in-frame clones and is missing some. The D gene and trimming were derived from the DNA, and the V and J assignments and clone size from that table. The repertoire holds some 20,000 clones, with 90% as singletons. The V end lost 0 bases, the J end lost 9 bases, and 14 bases lay between the germline ends. This CDR3 contains 14 residues. Per germline, CDR1 LGHDT and CDR2 YNNKEL (reference sequence). This sequence originates from a man aged 70 or older with acute or convalescent COVID-19. The chain links TRBV3-1 (or the pseudogene TRBV3-2) to TRBJ1-1, with D possibly matching TRBD1 (6 bases). The source material was peripheral blood. CDR3 sequence (DNA): TGTGCCAGCAGCCAAGATCTCAGGGGCGCGAAAGCTTTCTTT. Residues: CASSQDLRGAKAFF.